This TCR beta chain originates from a study of cytomegalovirus exposure and HLA in healthy donors. The wider study: Early released data comprised some 91 million unique TCRs from HLA-typed donors. Study results and caveats: Overall, roughly 170 TCR beta chains were annotated as cytomegalovirus-associated. Roughly uniform depth of sequencing across donors was assumed in presence/absence analyses.

Germline values: CDR1 SGHAT, CDR2 FQNNGV. The germline V and J ends were trimmed by 1 base and 5 bases, with 12 bases remaining between them. This CDR3 comprises 15 residues. Primers included in the PCR were 60 Vbeta and 13 Jbeta primers. Sequenced by immunoSEQ multiplex PCR; TCRdb stores in-frame clones only, minus some. The data contain around 100,000 clones, approximately 85% of them singletons. Note on this clone: Its antigen is unidentified.

V gene TRBV11-2 combines with J gene TRBJ1-5; D perhaps matches TRBD1 (5 bases). Sequences were obtained from PBMCs. The origin of this receptor is a woman younger than 30 in good health and CMV-seropositive. In DNA, the CDR3 is TGTGCCAGCAGCTTAGCAGGGAGGAGTGATCAGCCCCAGCATTTT. Protein: CASSLAGRSDQPQHF.